This is a list of T cell receptor beta chains from one sample in a study of technical replicates of blood from a handful of donors. Libraries were prepared by immunoSEQ multiplex PCR; TCRdb keeps only in-frame clonotypes and omits some of them. The sample lists some 84,000 clones, roughly nine tenths occurring once. The sequenced material came from T cells isolated from PBMCs. The receptors originated from a human donor in good health. Both conserved end residues are part of each CDR3. D genes are given only for firm matches. Only part of the rows carry a size: once, few, many, or a class if the clone is expanded.

TRBJ1-1,.,TRBV10-3,TRBD1,CAISADRGLRTEAFF,TGTGCCATCAGCGCAGACAGGGGGCTTCGGACTGAAGCTTTCTTT
TRBJ2-5,.,TRBV9,TRBD2,CASSVGLAGGETQYF,TGTGCCAGCAGCGTAGGGTTAGCGGGAGGGGAGACCCAGTACTTC
TRBJ2-3,once,TRBV11-2,.,CASSLSRGTDTQYF,TGTGCCAGCAGCCTGAGCCGTGGCACAGATACGCAGTATTTT
TRBJ1-5,.,TRBV9,.,CASSLAAGNQPQHF,TGTGCCAGCAGCCTCGCAGCAGGGAATCAGCCCCAGCATTTT
TRBJ2-7,.,TRBV7-9,TRBD1,CASSFLTGSYEQYF,TGTGCCAGCAGCTTCCTGACAGGGTCCTACGAGCAGTACTTC
TRBJ2-3,.,TRBV28,TRBD2,CASDTSGRQDTQYF,TGTGCCAGCGACACTAGCGGGAGACAAGATACGCAGTATTTT
TRBJ2-1,.,TRBV5-1,TRBD1,CASSFTGGYNEQFF,TGCGCCAGCAGCTTTACAGGGGGCTACAATGAGCAGTTCTTC
TRBJ2-1,.,TRBV11-3,TRBD2,CASSSLAGGIGEQFF,TGTGCCAGCAGCTCACTAGCGGGAGGGATCGGTGAGCAGTTCTTC
TRBJ2-1,.,TRBV4-1,TRBD2,CASMLAGAYNEQFF,TGCGCCAGCATGTTAGCGGGTGCCTACAATGAGCAGTTCTTC
TRBJ1-2,.,TRBV30,.,CAWSGPGGAEGYTF,TGTGCCTGGAGTGGCCCCGGAGGCGCGGAGGGCTACACCTTC